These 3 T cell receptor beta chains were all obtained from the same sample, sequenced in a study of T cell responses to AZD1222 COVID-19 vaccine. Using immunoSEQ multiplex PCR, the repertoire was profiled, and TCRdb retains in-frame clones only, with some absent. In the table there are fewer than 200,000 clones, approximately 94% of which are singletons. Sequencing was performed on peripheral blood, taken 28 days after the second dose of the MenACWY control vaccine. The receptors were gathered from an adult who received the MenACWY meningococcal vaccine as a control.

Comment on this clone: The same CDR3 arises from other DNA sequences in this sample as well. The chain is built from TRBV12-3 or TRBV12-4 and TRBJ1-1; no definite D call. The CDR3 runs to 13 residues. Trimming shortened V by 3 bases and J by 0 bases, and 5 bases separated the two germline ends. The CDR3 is CASSFGMNTEAFF. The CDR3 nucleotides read TGTGCCAGCAGTTTTGGCATGAACACTGAAGCTTTCTTT.

The CDR3 DNA is TGCGCCAGCAGCCATTTTAAGCAGAGCACTGAAGCTTTCTTT. The encoded protein is CASSHFKQSTEAFF. The chain couples TRBV4-3 to TRBJ1-1, with no clear D. Trimming stripped 3 bases from V and 4 bases from J, with 12 bases between. Germline V gene data show CDR1 as LGHNA and CDR2 as YSLEER. There are 14 residues in the CDR3.

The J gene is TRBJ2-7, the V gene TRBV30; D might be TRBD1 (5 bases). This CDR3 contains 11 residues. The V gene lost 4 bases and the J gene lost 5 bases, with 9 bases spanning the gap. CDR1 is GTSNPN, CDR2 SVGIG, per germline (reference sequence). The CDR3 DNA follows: TGTGCCTGGATCAGGGCCAACGAGCAGTACTTC. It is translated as CAWIRANEQYF.